These 21 T cell receptor beta chains originate from one sample sequenced in a study of OX40 agonist ivuxolimab in advanced cancers. The data were produced by immunoSEQ multiplex PCR, yet TCRdb's version contains in-frame clones alone and is incomplete. The sample has 75,000 to 95,000 clones, around 80% seen once. The source material was CD4+ or CD8+ T cells sorted from blood, sampled in a trial of the OX40 agonist ivuxolimab. These receptors all stem from an adult with an advanced solid tumor such as melanoma, head and neck, liver or kidney cancer.

V is TRBV5-1 and J is TRBJ1-2; D gene uncertain. The CDR3 covers 15 residues. Per the germline V gene, CDR1 is SGHRS and CDR2 is YFSETQ. Trimming shortened V by 0 bases and J by 3 bases, and 12 bases separated the two germline ends. The CDR3 nucleotides are TGCGCCAGCAGCTTGGGACCCTCCGGGGACTATGGCTACACCTTC. Protein product: CASSLGPSGDYGYTF.

The chain employs TRBV29-1 and TRBJ2-2; weak D call: TRBD1 (5 bases). Germline loops: CDR1 SQVTM, CDR2 ANQGSEA. The CDR3 totals 15 residues. Trimming removed 7 bases from V and 2 bases from J, with 17 bases in between. As DNA, the CDR3 is TGCAGCGCTGGGGCCCTGTCACTCAACACCGGGGAGCTGTTTTTT. This gives the protein CSAGALSLNTGELFF.

The V gene is TRBV5-1, the J gene TRBJ2-5; D is uncertain. Germline V CDR1 and CDR2: SGHRS, YFSETQ. Between the trimmed V and J ends, which lost 4 bases and 1 base, there was a span of 8 bases. CDR3 length: 13 residues. CDR3 DNA sequence: TGCGCCAGCAGCCCGGTCCCCCAAGAGACCCAGTACTTC. This codes for CASSPVPQETQYF.

The genes are TRBV7-3 and TRBJ2-7; the D gene is possibly TRBD1 (5 bases). The CDR3 sequence is 13 residues long. CDR1 SGHTA and CDR2 FQGTGA come from the germline V gene. Trimming left V 4 bases short and J 6 bases short, with 13 bases between. The DNA for the CDR3 is TGTGCCAGCAGCTCTACCCCAGGGTTCGAGCAGTACTTC. The encoded protein is CASSSTPGFEQYF.

This clone appeared once. The chain has TRBV29-1 and TRBJ1-5; D gene uncertain. Trimming shortened V by 0 bases and J by 3 bases, and 6 bases separated the two germline ends. Germline V gene data show CDR1 as SQVTM and CDR2 as ANQGSEA. The CDR3 sequence is 13 residues long. The CDR3 DNA sequence: TGCAGCGTTGAAGACGGACTCAATCAGCCCCAGCATTTT. Translating gives CSVEDGLNQPQHF.

The rearrangement joins TRBV5-4 to TRBJ2-1; TRBD1 agrees at 9 bases. Germline V CDR1 and CDR2: SGHNT, YYREEE (reference sequence). With 4 bases clipped from V and 7 bases from J, the junction kept 12 bases outside the gene matches. The CDR3 contains 16 residues. The CDR3 protein is CASSMRPGQGMNEQFF. CDR3 DNA: TGTGCCAGCAGCATGAGGCCGGGACAGGGTATGAATGAGCAGTTCTTC.

The DNA of the CDR3 is TGTGCCAGCAGCTTAGCGGTACAGGACTATGGCTACACCTTC. Its translation is CASSLAVQDYGYTF. V usage is TRBV11-1 and J usage is TRBJ1-2; possible D gene TRBD1, 5 bases. This CDR3 region has 14 residues. CDR1 and CDR2 (germline): SGHAT, FQDESV (reference sequence). V gave up 0 bases and J gave up 3 bases, with 8 bases separating them.

The chain combines TRBV7-9 with TRBJ1-5, with D unresolved. The CDR3 extends over 14 amino acids. The germline V and J ends were trimmed by 4 bases and 0 bases, with 7 bases remaining between them. From germline, CDR1 is SEHNR and CDR2 FQNEAQ (reference sequence). DNA for the CDR3: TGTGCCAGCAGCTCCGGGAGTAGCAATCAGCCCCAGCATTTT. Its protein is CASSSGSSNQPQHF.

This clone was counted a single time. The V gene is TRBV19, the J gene TRBJ2-5; D perhaps matches TRBD1 (5 bases). This CDR3 has 14 residues. Germline V gene lookup returns CDR1 LNHDA and CDR2 SQIVND (reference sequence). V was pared by 6 bases and J by 1 base, with 12 bases between. The CDR3 spells CASSTTESQETQYF. CDR3 nucleotides: TGTGCCAGTAGCACGACAGAGAGCCAAGAGACCCAGTACTTC.

The chain uses TRBV7-2 and TRBJ2-2; the D gene is possibly TRBD2 (5 bases). The CDR3 sequence is 13 residues long. V was cut by 7 bases and J by 6 bases, with 12 bases left in between. Germline-derived CDR1 and CDR2 are SGHTA and FQGNSA. The DNA of the CDR3 is TGTGCCAGCAAACCCGGGCGGGCCGGGGAGCTGTTTTTT. This codes for CASKPGRAGELFF.

This clone turned up a few times. This chain uses TRBV19 with TRBJ2-2; the D is unclear. The germline V gene encodes CDR1 LNHDA and CDR2 SQIVND (reference sequence). This CDR3 is built from 11 residues. V lost 5 bases, J lost 6 bases, and 4 bases lay in between. The CDR3 DNA is TGTGCCAGTAGTGCGGCCGGGGAGCTGTTTTTT. Protein: CASSAAGELFF. Supplemented by reference TRBV19 and TRBJ2-2, the full variable domain reads DGGITQSPKYLFRKEGQNVTLSCEQNLNHDAMYWYRQDPGQGLRLIYYSQIVNDFQKGDIAEGYSVSREKKESFPLTVTSAQKNPTAFYLCASSAAGELFFGEGSRLTVL.

This chain links TRBV5-1 with TRBJ2-7, with 8 nucleotides matching TRBD1. The CDR3 extends over 16 amino acids. In germline, CDR1 is SGHRS, CDR2 YFSETQ. Unmatched junction bases numbered 10, after V lost 2 bases and J lost 3 bases. The CDR3 spells CASSLTGQGYFYEQYF. In DNA, the CDR3 is TGCGCCAGCAGCTTAACTGGACAGGGATATTTCTACGAGCAGTACTTC.

The chain uses TRBV19 and TRBJ2-2; 9 nucleotides agree with TRBD1. The length of the CDR3 is 14 residues. Germline CDR1 is LNHDA and CDR2 is SQIVND (reference sequence). Trimming removed 6 bases from V and 5 bases from J; junction bases left unmatched: 4. The CDR3 here is CASRTGGWTGELFF. The CDR3, as DNA: TGTGCCAGTAGAACAGGGGGCTGGACCGGGGAGCTGTTTTTT.

This CDR3 reads CASSDFEDQPQHF. CDR3 in DNA: TGTGCCAGCAGTGATTTTGAGGATCAGCCCCAGCATTTT. This chain links TRBV2 with TRBJ1-5; D gene uncertain. CDR1 and CDR2 (germline): SNHLY, FYNNEI. Trimming shortened V by 3 bases and J by 5 bases, and 8 bases separated the two germline ends. This CDR3 contains 13 residues.

Only a few counts were recorded for this clone. The V call is TRBV14, the J call TRBJ2-5; 7 positions match TRBD1. V lost 1 base and J lost 6; bases outside the gene matches: 8. CDR3 length equals 15 residues. Looked up from germline, CDR1 is SGHDN and CDR2 is FVKESK. The chain's CDR3 is CASSQGATGWKTQYF. CDR3 in DNA: TGTGCCAGCAGCCAAGGCGCGACAGGGTGGAAGACCCAGTACTTC.

This clone was detected only once. The chain carries TRBV28 and TRBJ2-1; TRBD2 might be the D (6 bases). V lost 3 bases, J lost 16 bases, and 13 bases lay in between. There are 11 residues in the CDR3. Per the germline V gene, CDR1 is MDHEN and CDR2 is SYDVKM. The CDR3 here is CASSLRGNRFF. CDR3 sequence (DNA): TGTGCCAGCAGTTTGCGCGGGAACCGATTCTTC.

This chain connects TRBV19 to TRBJ1-5; D is perhaps TRBD1 (5 bases). Looked up from germline, CDR1 is LNHDA and CDR2 is SQIVND (reference sequence). CDR3 length: 18 residues. The V end was cut by 3 bases, the J end by 0 bases, with 18 bases between. CDR3 sequence (DNA): TGTGCCAGTAGTATCGTGAACTTGGGGGTTTATAGCAATCAGCCCCAGCATTTT. Its protein is CASSIVNLGVYSNQPQHF.

The genes are TRBV30 and TRBJ1-3; D gene uncertain. The V end lost 0 bases, the J end lost 0 bases, and 9 bases lay between the germline ends. The CDR3 totals 15 residues. CDR1 GTSNPN and CDR2 SVGIG come from the germline V gene (reference sequence). The CDR3: CAWSVRRSSGNTIYF. As DNA, the CDR3 is TGTGCCTGGAGTGTACGTCGGAGCTCTGGAAACACCATATATTTT.

The chain employs TRBV20-1 and TRBJ2-5; D gene uncertain. In germline, CDR1 is DFQATT, CDR2 SNEGSKA (reference sequence). The CDR3 loop spans 10 amino acids. Deletions cut 8 bases from V and 7 bases from J, with 11 bases between. CDR3 region: CSSQTRTQYF. The DNA for the CDR3 is TGCAGTTCACAAACACGGACCCAGTACTTC.

The chain links TRBV4-1 to TRBJ2-1; D might be TRBD1 (5 bases). Trimming pared 4 bases from V and 5 bases from J, leaving 12 bases between. Germline CDR1 is MGHRA and CDR2 is YSYEKL. The CDR3 contains 14 residues. Written as DNA, the CDR3 is TGCGCCAGCAGCCTACAGGAAAGAAACAATGAGCAGTTCTTC. It yields the protein CASSLQERNNEQFF.

The V and J genes are TRBV29-1 and TRBJ2-5; D gene uncertain. In germline, CDR1 is SQVTM, CDR2 ANQGSEA. This CDR3 spans 14 amino acids. V lost 4 bases, J lost 5 bases, and 17 bases lay in between. CDR3 protein: CSVGETTWIETQYF. The CDR3 nucleotides are TGCAGCGTTGGAGAAACAACATGGATCGAGACCCAGTACTTC.